This TCR beta chain was recovered during a study of CD8+ T cells in alopecia areata. J was trimmed by 0 bases and V by 2 bases; bases with no gene match: 7. The CDR3 runs to 16 residues. Germline V gene data show CDR1 as NSHNY and CDR2 as SYGAGN. Markers used for sorting pooled cutaneous lymph node cells were CD4, CD8alpha, NKG2D, NKG2ACE and others. General study points: Clonality exceeded that of normal scalp in lesional scalp, most notably in alopecia totalis/universalis. Patients showed less clear TCR sequence sharing than mice, possibly partly because of HLA diversity.

Extracted from the samples, RNA was reverse transcribed into cDNA to serve as the sequencing template. The data were produced by immunoSEQ multiplex PCR, yet TCRdb's version contains in-frame clones alone and is incomplete. Singletons are absent from the sample, which has 270,000 or so clones. This clone has more than one count but fewer than ten. Its cognate antigen is unknown. The genes and germline here are from mouse. Sequencing ends 4 residues short of the CDR3 end; the germline J gene provides the rest. Sequenced material: CD4+ T cells sorted from a lymph node. The receptor's source is a C3H/HeJ mouse with alopecia areata. Strain MHC haplotype: H2-k. The chain uses TRBV13-1 and TRBJ2-7; 8 positions match TRBD1. The CDR3 protein is CASSEGQGRSSYEQYF. The CDR3 DNA, read in part, is TGTGCCAGCAGTGAAGGACAGGGAAGGAGCTCCTAT.